This T cell receptor (beta chain) was sequenced in a study of graft-versus-host responses after intestinal transplantation (TCRdb year 2021). Notes on the research overall: The transplants that recipients received were multivisceral, liver-intestinal, or isolated intestinal. All recipients received anti-thymocyte globulin induction followed by maintenance tacrolimus and steroids for roughly three years. Bulk TCR-beta CDR3 sequencing was used to track graft-versus-host and host-versus-graft alloreactive T cell clones in the graft, circulation and bone marrow after intestinal transplantation. Alloreactive clones were identified by sequencing pre-transplant mixed lymphocyte reaction products and comparing these products with unstimulated pre-transplant donor and recipient T cells. A cohort of about two dozen intestinal transplant recipients, including one retransplant, was enrolled, and a few patients lacking pretransplant specimens were excluded. Donor T cell macrochimerism was defined as a peak of at least 4% donor T cells among recipient peripheral blood mononuclear cells. Samples from a few later patients were sequenced in-house on an Illumina MiSeq with MiXCR processing rather than by the commercial service.

The cysteine opens and the phenylalanine closes a CDR3 of 14 amino acids. The sequence is cut down to CDR3 DNA, 42 bases in frame from base 1. The germline V gene encodes CDR1 ENHRY and CDR2 SYGVKD. V is pared back by 7 bases and J by 0 bases, with 10 bases lying between the germline termini. This clone was observed a few times. No cognate antigen has been identified for it. Base-call qualities are not available, and no considerably larger clone is one nucleotide away. Library method: the immunoSEQ multiplex PCR assay. For most patients, genomic DNA was isolated with the Qiagen DNeasy Blood and Tissue Kit and sent frozen to Adaptive Biotechnologies for TCR sequencing. For most patients, high-throughput TCR-beta CDR3 sequencing of genomic DNA was performed by Adaptive Biotechnologies. From the authors' description of their analysis: Adaptive's ImmunoSEQ software was the source of the TCR sequencing data for around 20 patients, while a few other patients were processed with MiXCR and VDJtools. To correct CD4 versus CD8 sorting errors, sequences present in both subsets at a frequency ratio below 5:1 were removed. CDR3 nucleotide sequences shared between donor and recipient were removed because their origin could not be assigned. At least 2-fold expansion over unstimulated cells and a minimum CFSE-low frequency of 0.002% (template counts) or 0.001% (read counts) were required for clones to be classified as alloreactive. Clones detected in sequenced pre-transplant spleen, lymph node, or MLR CFSE-low populations of the donor or recipient were defined as mappable. Cumulative frequency of alloreactive clones was calculated as a percentage of all sequences weighted by copy number. TCRdb carries this immuneACCESS record with in-frame sequences only. Its versions omit some clonotypes, under half of them owing to an unresolved V gene in the studies checked, with the rest unexplained. That table is the source of V, J and clone size, and D and trimming were worked out from the DNA. Present in this sample are more than 95,000 clones, more than 75% of which were seen just once. The ten largest clones add up to more than 0.8% of the sample.

Findings and caveats that apply to the study as a whole: High GvH to HvG T cell clonal ratios were observed in the allografts of patients with donor T cell macrochimerism. Early after transplant, peak levels of circulating GvH clones were associated with declines in HvG clones. GvH clones were detected in recipient bone marrow, and some of these GvH clones were observed earlier in ileal mucosa or blood, consistent with an intestinal mucosal origin. The conclusions were limited by the relatively low number and heterogeneity of the intestinal transplant patients.

The time point label corresponds to: cells obtained before transplantation from donor or recipient. CD3+CD4+ and CD3+CD8+ populations were FACS-sorted from unstimulated pre-transplant donor and recipient cells taken from spleen or lymph nodes. The sample consisted of unstimulated CD4+ T cells sorted from spleen or lymph node cells, taken before intestinal transplant. The chain is encoded by TRBV10-3 joined to TRBJ1-5; no D segment can be confidently identified. The sequence was collected from a human donor who received an intestinal transplant. The CDR3 protein sequence reads: CAIKGESSNQPQHF. The DNA sequence is given as TGTGCCATCAAGGGAGAGAGTAGCAATCAGCCCCAGCATTTT.